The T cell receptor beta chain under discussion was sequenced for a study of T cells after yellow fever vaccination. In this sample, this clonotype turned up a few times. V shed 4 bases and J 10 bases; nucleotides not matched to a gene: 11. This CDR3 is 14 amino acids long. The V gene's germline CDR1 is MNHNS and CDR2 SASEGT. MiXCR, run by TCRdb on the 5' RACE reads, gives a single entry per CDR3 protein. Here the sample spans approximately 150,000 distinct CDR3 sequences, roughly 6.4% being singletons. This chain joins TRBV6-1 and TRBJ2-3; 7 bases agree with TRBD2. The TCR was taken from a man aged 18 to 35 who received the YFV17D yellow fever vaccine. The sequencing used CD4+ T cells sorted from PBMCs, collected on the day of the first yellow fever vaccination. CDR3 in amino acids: CASSASGVASSQYF. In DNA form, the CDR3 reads TGTGCCAGCAGTGCGAGCGGGGTGGCTAGCTCGCAGTATTTT.